One and the same sample provided the 9 T cell receptor beta chains below, sequenced in a study of vaccination and CD4 T cells after COVID-19. Treatment denoted: approximately nine-day PBMC culture with coronavirus spike peptide pools or control peptides (ViraFEST assay). Once obtained from cultured CD4+ T cells, the DNA was sequenced using the Oncomine TCR Beta short-read assay. TCRdb re-derived calls from the PCR reads in MiXCR, one entry per CDR3 protein. The table has approximately 12,000 distinct CDR3 sequences, 20% to 25% seen once. The antigens these receptors bind are not known. The sample was CD4+ T cells from blood, cultured in vitro, taken before SARS-CoV-2 vaccination. The receptors stem from a human donor who received a COVID-19 vaccine.

This clonotype is medium-sized in the sample. V usage is TRBV7-3 and J usage is TRBJ1-6; tentative D call: TRBD1 (5 bases). The V end lost 1 base, the J end lost 1 base, and 5 bases lay between the germline ends. The CDR3 sequence is 15 residues long. The germline CDR1 and CDR2 sequences are SGHTA and FQGTGA. The CDR3, as DNA: TGTGCCAGCAGCTTAAAGGGGTCCTATAATTCACCCCTCCACTTT. The encoded protein is CASSLKGSYNSPLHF.

This sequence joins TRBV20-1 and TRBJ1-1; 8 bases map to TRBD1. The CDR3 is 12 residues long. Germline trimming cut 3 bases from V and 8 bases from J; bases unmatched to any gene: 5. Germline CDR1 is DFQATT and CDR2 is SNEGSKA (reference sequence). CDR3 protein: CSARMQGAEAFF. CDR3 in DNA: TGCAGTGCTAGGATGCAGGGGGCGGAAGCTTTCTTT.

A single count supports this clonotype. The chain links TRBV2 to TRBJ1-3, with D unclear. The germline V gene encodes CDR1 SNHLY and CDR2 FYNNEI. The V gene lost 8 bases and the J gene lost 0 bases, with 14 bases spanning the gap. This CDR3 contains 15 residues. The CDR3 protein is CASAYVGSSGNTIYF. CDR3 nucleotide sequence: TGTGCCAGCGCCTATGTCGGAAGCTCTGGAAACACCATATATTTT.

By proportion, this clonotype is medium-sized (0.01 to 0.1%). The chain has TRBV20-1 and TRBJ1-2; possibly TRBD1 for D (5 bases). The CDR3 loop spans 14 amino acids. The germline CDR1 and CDR2 sequences are DFQATT and SNEGSKA (reference sequence). V was cut by 0 bases and J by 2 bases, with 10 bases left in between. The CDR3 sequence: CSAREGGKNYGYTF. The DNA of the CDR3 is TGCAGTGCTAGAGAGGGGGGAAAGAACTATGGCTACACCTTC.

This clonotype was detected a few times. The V call is TRBV6-1, the J call TRBJ2-7; D perhaps matches TRBD1 (6 bases). This CDR3 comprises 15 residues. V shed 5 bases and J shed 0 bases, with 14 bases lying between them. Germline loops: CDR1 MNHNS, CDR2 SASEGT. The CDR3 sequence is CASSRTGTLSYEQYF. CDR3 nucleotide sequence: TGTGCCAGCAGTCGAACCGGGACACTCTCCTACGAGCAGTACTTC.

J is TRBJ1-1 and V is TRBV19, with a tentative D call TRBD1 (6 bases). V was shortened by 11 bases and J by 1 base, with 14 bases between the two germline ends. The length of the CDR3 is 13 residues. Germline loops: CDR1 LNHDA, CDR2 SQIVND (reference sequence). This CDR3 is CACATGQNTEAFF. The CDR3 bases are TGTGCCTGTGCGACAGGACAGAACACTGAAGCTTTCTTT.

This clonotype appeared once. CDR3 DNA: TGTGCCAGCAGCGTAGGGATCCCGGGACAGGGAAGCGGGGGGGAAGAGACCCAGTACTTC. Encoded protein: CASSVGIPGQGSGGEETQYF. The chain combines TRBV9 with TRBJ2-5, with D perhaps matching TRBD2 (10 bases). This CDR3 is 20 amino acids long. V was clipped by 0 bases and J by 3 bases, with 27 bases between them. The germline gives CDR1 SGDLS, CDR2 YYNGEE.

This clonotype came up a few times. The rearrangement joins TRBV19 to TRBJ2-3; D call uncertain. Trimming cost V 3 bases and J 2 bases, with 9 bases left between them. The CDR3 contains 14 residues. Germline V gene lookup returns CDR1 LNHDA and CDR2 SQIVND (reference sequence). The CDR3 sequence is CASSISTDTDTQYF. The CDR3, as DNA: TGTGCCAGTAGTATTTCAACAGACACAGATACGCAGTATTTT.

This clonotype is deemed medium-sized. The gene calls are TRBV7-2 and TRBJ2-2, with no clear D. This CDR3 is 16 amino acids long. Germline values: CDR1 SGHTA, CDR2 FQGNSA. Between the trimmed V and J ends, which lost 1 base and 0 bases, there was a span of 9 bases. The CDR3 region is CASSLVGNANTGELFF. CDR3 sequence (DNA): TGTGCCAGCAGCTTAGTTGGCAACGCGAACACCGGGGAGCTGTTTTTT.